This T cell receptor beta chain came from a study of T cell responses to AZD1222 COVID-19 vaccine. This clone was found once. This CDR3 spans 13 amino acids. With 6 bases clipped from V and 6 bases from J, the junction kept 4 bases outside the gene matches. Germline CDR1 reads SQVTM; CDR2 reads ANQGSEA. Method: immunoSEQ multiplex PCR; TCRdb's copy keeps in-frame clones and lacks some. The sample comprises 150,000 or so clones, about 93% of which are singletons, and about 9.1% rests with the top ten. This sample comprised peripheral blood, obtained on day 0 of AZD1222 vaccination. The TCR was taken from an adult in good health. This chain links TRBV29-1 with TRBJ2-1, with TRBD1 identical over 11 bases. CDR3 residues: CSVAGTGGNEQFF. In DNA form, the CDR3 reads TGCAGCGTGGCCGGGACAGGGGGCAATGAGCAGTTCTTC.